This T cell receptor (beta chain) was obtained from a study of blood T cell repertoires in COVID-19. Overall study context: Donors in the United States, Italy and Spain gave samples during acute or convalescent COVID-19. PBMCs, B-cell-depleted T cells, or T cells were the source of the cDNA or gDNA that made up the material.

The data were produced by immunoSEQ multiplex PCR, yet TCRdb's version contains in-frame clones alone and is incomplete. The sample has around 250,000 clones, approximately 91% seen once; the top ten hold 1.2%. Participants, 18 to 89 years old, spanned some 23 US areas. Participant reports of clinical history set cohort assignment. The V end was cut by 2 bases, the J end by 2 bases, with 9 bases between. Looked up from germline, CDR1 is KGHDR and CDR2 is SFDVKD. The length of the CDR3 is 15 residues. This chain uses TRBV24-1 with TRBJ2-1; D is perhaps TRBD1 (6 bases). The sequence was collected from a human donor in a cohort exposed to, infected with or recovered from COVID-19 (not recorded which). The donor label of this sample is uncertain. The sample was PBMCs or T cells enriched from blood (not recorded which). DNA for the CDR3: TGTGCCACCAGTGATTCTGGGGGCCCCTACAATGAGCAGTTCTTC. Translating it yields CATSDSGGPYNEQFF.